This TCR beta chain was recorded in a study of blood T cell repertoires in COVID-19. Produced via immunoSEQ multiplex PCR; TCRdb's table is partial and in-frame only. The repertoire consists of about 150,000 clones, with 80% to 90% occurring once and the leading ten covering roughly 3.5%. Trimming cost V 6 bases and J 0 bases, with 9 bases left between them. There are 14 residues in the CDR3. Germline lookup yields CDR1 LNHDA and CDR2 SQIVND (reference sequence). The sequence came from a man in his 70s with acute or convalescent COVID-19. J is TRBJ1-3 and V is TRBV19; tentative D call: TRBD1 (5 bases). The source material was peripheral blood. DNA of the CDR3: TGTGCCAGTAGCCAGGGTTCCTCTGGAAACACCATATATTTT. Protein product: CASSQGSSGNTIYF.